Following are 3 T cell receptor beta chains from one sample sequenced in a study of type 1 regulatory T cells (dated by TCRdb to the early 2020s). Summary of the overall study and its limitations: Tr1 cells showed a more restricted TCR repertoire than non-Tr1 cells, which the study interpreted as alloantigen-induced clonal expansion.

These reads were obtained on an Illumina MiSeq. TCRdb reran the public reads through fastp at Q25 and MiXCR, keeping productive beta chains. Merged by CDR3 protein, the rows form single entries marked with the most common genes and DNA. For this sample there are tens of thousands of distinct CDR3 sequences; around 20% appear just once. More than 6.5% of the sample is in the top ten clones. The antigens of these receptors remain unknown. The sample consisted of cultured type 1 regulatory T (Tr1) cells, either the whole culture or a sorted fraction (not recorded which). What this sample's cell subset or site label stands for: type 1 regulatory T cells sorted from the T-allo10 product. These receptor sequences come from a human donor in good health.

The table lists this clonotype with a few counts. This chain links TRBV4-2 with TRBJ2-2; D not certain. CDR1 and CDR2 (germline): LGHNA, YNFKEQ. There are 15 residues in the CDR3. V lost 3 bases to trimming and J lost 3 bases, with 11 bases between them. CDR3 loop: CASSQGQEYTGELFF. In DNA, the CDR3 is TGTGCCAGCAGCCAGGGCCAGGAATACACCGGGGAGCTGTTTTTT.

J is TRBJ2-5 and V is TRBV10-3; D is ambiguous. The CDR3 spans 13 residues. Germline-derived CDR1 and CDR2 are ENHRY and SYGVKD. V gave up 2 bases and J gave up 5 bases, with 9 bases separating them. CDR3 in amino acids: CAISEPPAETQYF. The CDR3 coding sequence is TGTGCCATCAGTGAGCCTCCCGCGGAGACCCAGTACTTC.

The table lists this clonotype with a few counts. The chain is built from TRBV5-1 and TRBJ1-4; D not certain. Deletions cut 3 bases from V and 6 bases from J, with 15 bases between. This CDR3 comprises 15 residues. The V gene's germline CDR1 is SGHRS and CDR2 YFSETQ. The CDR3 spells CASSSTRRSDEKLFF. For the CDR3, the DNA is TGCGCCAGCAGCTCTACACGGAGGTCAGATGAAAAACTGTTTTTT. Full variable domain (outside the CDR3, taken from reference TRBV5-1 and TRBJ1-4): KAGVTQTPRYLIKTRGQQVTLSCSPISGHRSVSWYQQTPGQGLQFLFEYFSETQRNKGNFPGRFSGRQFSNSRSEMNVSTLELGDSALYLCASSSTRRSDEKLFFGSGTQLSVL.